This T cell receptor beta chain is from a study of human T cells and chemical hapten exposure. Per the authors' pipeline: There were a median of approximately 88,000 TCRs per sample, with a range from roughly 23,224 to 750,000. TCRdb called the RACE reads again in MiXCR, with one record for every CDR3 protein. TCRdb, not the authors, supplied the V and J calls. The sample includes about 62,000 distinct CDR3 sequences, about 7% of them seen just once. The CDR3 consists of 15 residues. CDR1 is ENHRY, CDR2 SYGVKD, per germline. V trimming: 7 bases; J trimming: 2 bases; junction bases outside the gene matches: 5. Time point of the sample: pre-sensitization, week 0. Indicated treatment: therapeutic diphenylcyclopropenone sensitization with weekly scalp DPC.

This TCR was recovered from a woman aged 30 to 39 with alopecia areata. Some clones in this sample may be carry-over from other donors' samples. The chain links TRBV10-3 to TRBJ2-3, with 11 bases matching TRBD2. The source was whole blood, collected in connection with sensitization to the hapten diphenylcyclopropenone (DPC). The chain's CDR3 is CAITPGLADTDTQYF. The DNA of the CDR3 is TGTGCCATCACTCCGGGACTAGCGGACACAGATACGCAGTATTTT.